These T cell receptor beta chains were read from a single sample in a study of cytomegalovirus exposure and HLA in healthy donors. This table comes from immunoSEQ multiplex PCR, and its TCRdb copy is limited to in-frame clones, with some not included. This sample's table has fewer than 150,000 clones. Sequenced input: PBMCs. These receptors all come from a man younger than 35 in good health and CMV-seronegative. Each CDR3 is given with its conserved first and last residue.

TRBV6-5	TRBJ2-1	CASMPGPGGEQFF
TRBV19	TRBJ1-4	CARGGQVWEEEDEKLFF
TRBV5-1	TRBJ1-5	CASSLDSLGPQHF
TRBV7-5	TRBJ2-3	CARSLVSTSTDTQYF
TRBV5-1	TRBJ2-7	CASSLEDRGHEQYF
TRBV7-6	TRBJ2-3	CASSLALGGADTQYF
TRBV5-1	TRBJ2-2	CASKKREYTGELFF
TRBV7-9	TRBJ2-7	CASSLTGVGVGPRSYEQYF
TRBV13	TRBJ1-1	CASSLGTGKTEAFF
TRBV28	TRBJ1-1	CASKGDTEAFF
TRBV19	TRBJ2-7	CASSISGVRYEQYF
TRBV6-5	TRBJ2-7	CASTNGGAYEQYF
TRBV15	-	CATSRDRGRYEQYF
TRBV5-1	TRBJ1-2	CASSLSGTGGGYTF
TRBV19	TRBJ2-2	CASSGETGELFF
TRBV6-5	TRBJ1-1	CASSLNDRGGTEAFF
TRBV28	TRBJ1-2	CASSFKVVRVVDGYTF
TRBV11-2	TRBJ2-7	CASSLELADQQYF
TRBV28	TRBJ1-2	CASLQGLNYGYTF
TRBV18	TRBJ2-7	CASSPSQVSSYEQYF
TRBV6-5	TRBJ2-1	CASSYNGRGEQFF
TRBV2	TRBJ2-7	CASSPQPGQGVEQYF
TRBV9	TRBJ1-1	CASSVADRLNTEAFF
TRBV9	TRBJ2-1	CASSIPSGDYNEQFF
TRBV5-4	TRBJ1-2	CASSSPGGGYTF
TRBV6-6	TRBJ1-1	CASSSVGEGEAFF
TRBV28	TRBJ2-7	CASSLLQGAIEQYF